The sequence of this T cell receptor beta chain was determined in a study of CD8+ T cells in alopecia areata. Turning to the study itself: Tofacitinib therapy lasting 6 to 18 months was followed by 6 months off drug. Points from the study as a whole: Whereas mice showed it more clearly, TCR sharing across patients was murkier, possibly because of HLA. Tofacitinib significantly decreased scalp clonality and expanded CD8+ clones among top 100.

As for this clone: Antigen specificity is unknown.

This CDR3 contains 13 residues. Germline V lookup: CDR1 SGHRS, CDR2 YFSETQ. V dropped 4 bases and J dropped 10 bases, with 12 bases sitting between them. RNA, once extracted, was reverse transcribed into cDNA for use as the sequencing template. Here immunoSEQ multiplex PCR was the method, and the copy in TCRdb shows in-frame clones only, minus some. The sample shows about 200,000 clones, 60% to 70% of them seen only once. Treatment here: oral pan-JAK inhibitor, 5-10 mg twice daily. The V call is TRBV5-1, the J call TRBJ1-6, with D tentatively TRBD1 (5 bases). This clonotype originated in a human donor with alopecia areata. The sample was CD4+ T cells sorted from blood, taken at week 4, from a patient treated with tofacitinib. The CDR3 nucleotides are TGCGCCAGCAGCCAGGGAGGTGGCTCACCCCTCCACTTT. Its protein is CASSQGGGSPLHF. Full variable domain (outside the CDR3, taken from reference TRBV5-1 and TRBJ1-6): KAGVTQTPRYLIKTRGQQVTLSCSPISGHRSVSWYQQTPGQGLQFLFEYFSETQRNKGNFPGRFSGRQFSNSRSEMNVSTLELGDSALYLCASSQGGGSPLHFGNGTRLTVT.